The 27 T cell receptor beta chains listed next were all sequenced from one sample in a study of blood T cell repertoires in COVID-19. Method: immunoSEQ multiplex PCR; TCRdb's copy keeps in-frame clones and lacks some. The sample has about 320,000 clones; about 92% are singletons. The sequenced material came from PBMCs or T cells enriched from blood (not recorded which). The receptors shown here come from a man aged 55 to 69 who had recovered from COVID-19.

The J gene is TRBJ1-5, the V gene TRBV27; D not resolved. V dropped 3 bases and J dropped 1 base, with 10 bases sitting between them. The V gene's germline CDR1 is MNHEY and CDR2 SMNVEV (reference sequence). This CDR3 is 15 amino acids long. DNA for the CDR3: TGTGCCAGCAGTTTTTCCCACAGAAGCAATCAGCCCCAGCATTTT. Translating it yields CASSFSHRSNQPQHF.

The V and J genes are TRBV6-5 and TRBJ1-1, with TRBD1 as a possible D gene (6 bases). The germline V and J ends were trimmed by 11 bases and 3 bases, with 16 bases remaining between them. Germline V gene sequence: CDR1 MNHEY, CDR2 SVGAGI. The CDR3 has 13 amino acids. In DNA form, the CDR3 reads TGTGCCGTGTCTGGACAGTTCCACACTGAAGCTTTCTTT. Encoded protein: CAVSGQFHTEAFF.

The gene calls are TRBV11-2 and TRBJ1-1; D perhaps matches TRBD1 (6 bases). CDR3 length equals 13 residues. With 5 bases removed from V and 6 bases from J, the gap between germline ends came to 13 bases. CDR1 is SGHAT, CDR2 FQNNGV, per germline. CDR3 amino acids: CASSPSPGAEAFF. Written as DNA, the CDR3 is TGTGCCAGCAGCCCGTCCCCAGGGGCTGAAGCTTTCTTT.

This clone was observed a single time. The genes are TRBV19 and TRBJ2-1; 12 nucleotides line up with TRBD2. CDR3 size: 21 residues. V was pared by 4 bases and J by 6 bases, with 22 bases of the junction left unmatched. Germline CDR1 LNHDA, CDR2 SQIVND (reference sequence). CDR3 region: CASSTFWSSETSGRGFNEQFF. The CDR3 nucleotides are TGTGCCAGTAGTACTTTTTGGAGCTCCGAGACTAGCGGGAGAGGTTTCAATGAGCAGTTCTTC.

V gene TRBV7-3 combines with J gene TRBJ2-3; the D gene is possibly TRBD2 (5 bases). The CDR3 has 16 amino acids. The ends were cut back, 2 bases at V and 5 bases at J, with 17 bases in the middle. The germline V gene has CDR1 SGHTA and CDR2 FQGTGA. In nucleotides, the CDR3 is TGTGCCAGCAGCTTAGGTAGCGCCCTACGGGGAGATACGCAGTATTTT. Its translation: CASSLGSALRGDTQYF.

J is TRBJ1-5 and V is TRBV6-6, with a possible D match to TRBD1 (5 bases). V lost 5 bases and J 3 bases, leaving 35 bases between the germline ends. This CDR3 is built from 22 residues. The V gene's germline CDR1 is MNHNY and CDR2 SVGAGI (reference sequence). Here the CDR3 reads CASSPDPGGTHARLGPNQPQHF. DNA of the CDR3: TGTGCCAGCAGTCCCGATCCGGGGGGAACACACGCAAGACTCGGGCCCAATCAGCCCCAGCATTTT.

In DNA, the CDR3 is TGTGCCAGCGATACCGGGGGAAAGTGGGAGACCCAGTACTTC. Amino acid sequence: CASDTGGKWETQYF. The chain couples TRBV6-5 to TRBJ2-5; possible D gene TRBD2, 6 bases. Trimming shortened V by 8 bases and J by 5 bases, and 18 bases separated the two germline ends. CDR1 is MNHEY, CDR2 SVGAGI, per germline. The CDR3 runs 14 residues.

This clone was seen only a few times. CDR3 sequence: CASSPQTGGPYEQYF. CDR3 DNA: TGCGCCAGCAGCCCTCAGACAGGGGGACCCTACGAGCAGTACTTC. The chain uses TRBV5-1 and TRBJ2-7; 9 positions match TRBD1. V was pared by 4 bases and J by 2 bases, with 7 bases of the junction left unmatched. The CDR3 contains 15 residues. Germline-derived CDR1 and CDR2 are SGHRS and YFSETQ.

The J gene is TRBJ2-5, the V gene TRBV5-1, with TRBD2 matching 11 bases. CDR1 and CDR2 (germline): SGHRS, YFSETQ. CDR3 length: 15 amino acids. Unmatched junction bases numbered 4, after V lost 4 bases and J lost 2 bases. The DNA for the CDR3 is TGCGCCAGCAGCCGGGGACTAGCGGTACAAGAGACCCAGTACTTC. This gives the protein CASSRGLAVQETQYF.

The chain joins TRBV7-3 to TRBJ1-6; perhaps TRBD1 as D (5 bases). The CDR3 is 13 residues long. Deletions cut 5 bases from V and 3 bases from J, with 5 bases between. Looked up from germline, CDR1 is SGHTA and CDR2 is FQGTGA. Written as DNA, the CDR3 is TGTGCCAGCAGCACAGGCTATAATTCACCCCTCCACTTT. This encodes CASSTGYNSPLHF.

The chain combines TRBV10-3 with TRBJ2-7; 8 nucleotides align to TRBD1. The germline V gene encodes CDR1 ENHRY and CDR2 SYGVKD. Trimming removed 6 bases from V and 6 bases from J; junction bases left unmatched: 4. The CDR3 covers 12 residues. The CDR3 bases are TGTGCCATCAGGATACAGGGGGGCGAGCAGTACTTC. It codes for CAIRIQGGEQYF.

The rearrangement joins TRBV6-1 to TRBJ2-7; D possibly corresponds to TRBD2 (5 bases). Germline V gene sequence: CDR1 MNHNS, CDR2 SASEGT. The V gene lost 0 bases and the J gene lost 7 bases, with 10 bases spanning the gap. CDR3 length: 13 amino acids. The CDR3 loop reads CASSEARRFEQYF. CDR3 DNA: TGTGCCAGCAGTGAAGCACGGAGGTTTGAGCAGTACTTC.

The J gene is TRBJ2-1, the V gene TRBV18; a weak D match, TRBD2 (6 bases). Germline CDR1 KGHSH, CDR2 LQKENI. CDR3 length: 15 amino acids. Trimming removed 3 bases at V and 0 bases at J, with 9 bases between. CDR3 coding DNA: TGTGCCAGCTCACCCGGTAGCGGCTCCTACAATGAGCAGTTCTTC. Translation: CASSPGSGSYNEQFF.

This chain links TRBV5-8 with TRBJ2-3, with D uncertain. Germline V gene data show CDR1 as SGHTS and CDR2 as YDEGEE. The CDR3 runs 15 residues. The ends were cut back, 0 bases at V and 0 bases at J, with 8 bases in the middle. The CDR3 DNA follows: TGTGCCAGCAGCTTGGTTGTGTCAAGCACAGATACGCAGTATTTT. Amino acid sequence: CASSLVVSSTDTQYF.

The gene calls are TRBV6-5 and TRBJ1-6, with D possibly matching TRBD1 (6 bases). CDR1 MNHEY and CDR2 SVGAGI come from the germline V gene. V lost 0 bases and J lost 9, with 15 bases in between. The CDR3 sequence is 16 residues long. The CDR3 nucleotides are TGTGCCAGCAGTTACTCGATAGCACAGGGCGGTTCACCCCTCCACTTT. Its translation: CASSYSIAQGGSPLHF.

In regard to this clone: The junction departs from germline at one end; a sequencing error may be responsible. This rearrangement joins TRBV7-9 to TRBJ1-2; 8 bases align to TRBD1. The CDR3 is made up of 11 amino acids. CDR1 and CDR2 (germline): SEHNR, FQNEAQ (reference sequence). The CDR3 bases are TGTGCCAGCACCCTGACAGGGGAGTGGTGGTTC. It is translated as CASTLTGEWWF.

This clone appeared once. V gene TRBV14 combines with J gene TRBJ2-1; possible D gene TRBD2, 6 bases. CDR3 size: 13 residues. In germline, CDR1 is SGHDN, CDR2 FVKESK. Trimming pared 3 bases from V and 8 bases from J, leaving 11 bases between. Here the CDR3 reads CASSHPGGHEQFF. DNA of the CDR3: TGTGCCAGCAGCCACCCTGGAGGGCATGAGCAGTTCTTC.

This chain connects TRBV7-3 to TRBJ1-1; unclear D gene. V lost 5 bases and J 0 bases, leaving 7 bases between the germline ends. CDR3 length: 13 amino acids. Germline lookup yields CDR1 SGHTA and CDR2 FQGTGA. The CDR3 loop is CASSEFVNTEAFF. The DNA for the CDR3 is TGTGCCAGCAGCGAGTTTGTGAACACTGAAGCTTTCTTT.

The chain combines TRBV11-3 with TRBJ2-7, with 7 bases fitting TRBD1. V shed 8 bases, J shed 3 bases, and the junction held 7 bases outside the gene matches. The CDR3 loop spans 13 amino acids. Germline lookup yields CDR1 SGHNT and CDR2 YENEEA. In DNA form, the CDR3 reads TGTGCCAGCGGAAAGGACAGGAACTACGAGCAGTACTTC. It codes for CASGKDRNYEQYF.

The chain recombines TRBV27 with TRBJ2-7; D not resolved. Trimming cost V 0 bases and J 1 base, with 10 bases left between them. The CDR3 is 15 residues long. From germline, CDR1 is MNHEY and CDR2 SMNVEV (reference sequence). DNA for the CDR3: TGTGCCAGCAGTTTATCGAGTCAAGTATCCTACGAGCAGTACTTC. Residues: CASSLSSQVSYEQYF.

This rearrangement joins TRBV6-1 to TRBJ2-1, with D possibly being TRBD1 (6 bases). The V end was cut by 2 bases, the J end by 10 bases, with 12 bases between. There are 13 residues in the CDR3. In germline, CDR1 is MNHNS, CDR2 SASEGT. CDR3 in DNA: TGTGCCAGCAGTGAAATCGGACAGCCCGAGCAGTTCTTC. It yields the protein CASSEIGQPEQFF.

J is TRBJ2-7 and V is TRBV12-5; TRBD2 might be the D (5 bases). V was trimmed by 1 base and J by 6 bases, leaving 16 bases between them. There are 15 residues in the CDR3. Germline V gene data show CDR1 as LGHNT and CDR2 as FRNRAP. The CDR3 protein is CASGLGGPGVSEQYF. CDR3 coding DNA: TGTGCTAGTGGTTTGGGCGGTCCCGGGGTTAGCGAGCAGTACTTC.

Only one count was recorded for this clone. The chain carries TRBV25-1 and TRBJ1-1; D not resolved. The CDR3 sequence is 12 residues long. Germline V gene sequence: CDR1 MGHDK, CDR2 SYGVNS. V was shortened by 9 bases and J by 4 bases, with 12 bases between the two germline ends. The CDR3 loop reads CASSPGSTEAFF. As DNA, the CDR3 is TGTGCCAGTAGTCCCGGGAGCACTGAAGCTTTCTTT.

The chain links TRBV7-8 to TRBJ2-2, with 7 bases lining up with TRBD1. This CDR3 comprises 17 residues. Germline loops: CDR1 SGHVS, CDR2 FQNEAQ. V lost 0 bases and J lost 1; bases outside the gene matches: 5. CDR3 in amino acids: CASSLARQGVNTGELFF. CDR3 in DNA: TGTGCCAGCAGCTTAGCGAGGCAGGGGGTGAACACCGGGGAGCTGTTTTTT.

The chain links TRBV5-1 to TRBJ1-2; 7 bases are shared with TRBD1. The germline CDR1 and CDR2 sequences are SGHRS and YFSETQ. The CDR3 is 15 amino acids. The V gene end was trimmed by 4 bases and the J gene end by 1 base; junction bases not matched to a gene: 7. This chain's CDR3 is CASSPWTGRNYGYTF. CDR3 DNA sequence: TGCGCCAGCAGCCCGTGGACAGGCCGTAACTATGGCTACACCTTC.

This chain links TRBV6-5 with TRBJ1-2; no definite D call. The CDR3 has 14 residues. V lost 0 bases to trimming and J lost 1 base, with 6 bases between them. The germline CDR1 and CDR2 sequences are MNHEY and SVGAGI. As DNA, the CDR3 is TGTGCCAGCAGTTACTCGCCAGATAACTATGGCTACACCTTC. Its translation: CASSYSPDNYGYTF.

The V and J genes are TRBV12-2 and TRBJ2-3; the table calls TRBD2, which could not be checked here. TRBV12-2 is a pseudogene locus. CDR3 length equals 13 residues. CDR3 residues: CASRPKRGDTQYF. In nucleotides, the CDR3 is TGTGCAAGTCGCCCAAAGCGGGGAGATACGCAGTATTTT.